A single sample gave rise to the 25 T cell receptor beta chains below, sequenced in a study of control samples from healthy donors and cancer patients. Measured with immunoSEQ multiplex PCR; TCRdb has only the in-frame clones, and not every one. Found here are 78,000 or so clones, roughly 87% of them singletons; the top ten hold over 3.5%. Sample: blood. The origin of the receptors is a woman aged 50 to 60 in good health.

The chain employs TRBV11-2 and TRBJ1-4, with a weak D call TRBD1 (5 bases). The length of the CDR3 is 11 residues. The V gene lost 5 bases and the J gene lost 11 bases, with 9 bases spanning the gap. Germline V gene lookup returns CDR1 SGHAT and CDR2 FQNNGV. The CDR3 bases are TGTGCCAGCAGCGAGACAGAGAAACTGTTTTTT. As protein: CASSETEKLFF.

The chain is built from TRBV28 and TRBJ1-6; 7 nucleotides agree with TRBD1. This CDR3 comprises 16 residues. The V gene's germline CDR1 is MDHEN and CDR2 SYDVKM. Losses at the gene ends were 7 bases for V and 12 bases for J; bases not matched to a gene: 18. CDR3 residues: CASKRGRAFPGGPLHF. The DNA for the CDR3 is TGTGCCAGCAAAAGGGGGCGGGCCTTCCCCGGCGGACCCCTCCACTTT.

The V and J genes are TRBV27 and TRBJ2-3, with 9 bases identical to TRBD2. This CDR3 is 14 amino acids long. V gave up 7 bases and J gave up 2 bases; unmatched junction bases: 4. Germline-derived CDR1 and CDR2 are MNHEY and SMNVEV (reference sequence). CDR3 bases: TGTGCCAGCAAACGACTAGCGGCCACAGATACGCAGTATTTT. Encoded protein: CASKRLAATDTQYF.

The chain employs TRBV28 and TRBJ2-1, with D possibly matching TRBD2 (7 bases). The CDR3 spans 12 residues. Germline-derived CDR1 and CDR2 are MDHEN and SYDVKM. Trimming stripped 3 bases from V and 11 bases from J, with 11 bases between. CDR3 region: CASSFRGAQQFF. The CDR3 DNA reads as TGTGCCAGCAGTTTCCGGGGGGCCCAGCAGTTCTTC.

This sequence joins TRBV2 and TRBJ2-5, with 8 positions matching TRBD2. CDR1 is SNHLY, CDR2 FYNNEI, per germline. Trimming at V came to 6 bases and at J to 4 bases, leaving 4 bases not matched to a gene. This CDR3 is built from 13 residues. CDR3 sequence: CASRREVRETQYF. The DNA for the CDR3 is TGTGCCAGCAGGCGGGAGGTTCGAGAGACCCAGTACTTC.

V gene TRBV24-1 combines with J gene TRBJ2-3, with 11 bases matching TRBD2. From germline, CDR1 is KGHDR and CDR2 SFDVKD. The CDR3 sequence is 18 residues long. The junction had 11 bases not matched to a gene; V was cut back by 6 bases and J by 1 base. This CDR3 is CATSPAVAGGPGTDTQYF. CDR3 bases: TGTGCCACCAGTCCCGCGGTAGCGGGAGGGCCAGGCACAGATACGCAGTATTTT.

The rearrangement links TRBV6-6 to TRBJ1-6, with D uncertain. CDR1 and CDR2 from the germline V gene are MNHNY and SVGAGI (reference sequence). Trimming removed 7 bases at V and 5 bases at J, with 15 bases between. The CDR3 has 15 residues. The CDR3 sequence is CASTRTSPHNSPLHF. The CDR3 DNA reads TGTGCCAGCACAAGGACCTCCCCGCATAATTCACCCCTCCACTTT.

This sequence joins TRBV29-1 and TRBJ1-2; 7 nucleotides line up with TRBD1. The CDR3 spans 13 residues. The germline V gene encodes CDR1 SQVTM and CDR2 ANQGSEA. Germline trimming cut 7 bases from V and 4 bases from J; bases unmatched to any gene: 9. As DNA, the CDR3 is TGCAGCGGACTCCGGGACAGTGGCTATGGCTACACCTTC. Amino acid sequence: CSGLRDSGYGYTF.

V usage is TRBV15 and J usage is TRBJ1-1; D ambiguous. Per the germline V gene, CDR1 is LNHNV and CDR2 is YYDKDF (reference sequence). Trimming took 2 bases from V and 1 from J, leaving 5 bases between them. This CDR3 has 13 residues. The CDR3 DNA reads TGTGCCACCAGCAGACGGGAGAACACTGAAGCTTTCTTT. Encoded protein: CATSRRENTEAFF.

The V call is TRBV2, the J call TRBJ2-1, with 12 bases fitting TRBD2. The germline V gene encodes CDR1 SNHLY and CDR2 FYNNEI. The CDR3 has 17 amino acids. V lost 6 bases, J lost 7 bases, and 13 bases stayed unmatched. In DNA form, the CDR3 reads TGTGCCAGCAGCCACCTTCTCGATCTAGCGGGAGGGAATGAGCAGTTCTTC. Translated, it gives CASSHLLDLAGGNEQFF.

J is TRBJ1-6 and V is TRBV5-1, with no clear D. The CDR3 contains 15 residues. Germline V gene lookup returns CDR1 SGHRS and CDR2 YFSETQ. Trimming removed 2 bases from V and 1 base from J, with 7 bases in between. The CDR3 protein is CASSFGQSYNSPLHF. In DNA, the CDR3 is TGCGCCAGCAGCTTCGGCCAGTCCTATAATTCACCCCTCCACTTT. The full variable domain, its missing parts supplied by reference TRBV5-1 and TRBJ1-6, is KAGVTQTPRYLIKTRGQQVTLSCSPISGHRSVSWYQQTPGQGLQFLFEYFSETQRNKGNFPGRFSGRQFSNSRSEMNVSTLELGDSALYLCASSFGQSYNSPLHFGNGTRLTVT.

The rearrangement uses TRBV7-8 and TRBJ2-7, with unresolved D. CDR1 is SGHVS and CDR2 is FQNEAQ in the germline V gene. V was pared by 7 bases and J by 4 bases, with 23 bases between. This CDR3 region has 16 residues. The CDR3 loop reads CASTNISVGLVYEQYF. DNA of the CDR3: TGTGCCAGCACCAATATTTCCGTTGGGCTAGTGTACGAGCAGTACTTC. The full variable domain, completed using reference TRBV7-8 and TRBJ2-7, is GAGVSQSPRYKVAKRGQDVALRCDPISGHVSLFWYQQALGQGPEFLTYFQNEAQLDKSGLPSDRFFAERPEGSVSTLKIQRTQQEDSAVYLCASTNISVGLVYEQYFGPGTRLTVT.

This clone was recorded once. The chain uses TRBV7-8 and TRBJ2-7, with a possible D match to TRBD1 (5 bases). V shed 1 base and J shed 4 bases, with 17 bases lying between them. The CDR3 consists of 16 residues. The V gene's germline CDR1 is SGHVS and CDR2 FQNEAQ. CDR3 nucleotide sequence: TGTGCCAGCAGCTTAGGCCAGGGTAATGCATTTTACGAGCAGTACTTC. The encoded protein is CASSLGQGNAFYEQYF.

The chain combines TRBV7-3 with TRBJ2-6; no clear D. The CDR3 runs 15 residues. The V and J ends lost 6 bases and 0 bases respectively, with 9 bases between them. The germline gives CDR1 SGHTA, CDR2 FQGTGA. CDR3 coding DNA: TGTGCCAGCAGTGCCACGAGCTCTGGGGCCAACGTCCTGACTTTC. This encodes CASSATSSGANVLTF.

This clone has only one observation. The rearrangement uses TRBV4-1 and TRBJ1-2; possibly TRBD1 for D (5 bases). Trimming stripped 2 bases from V and 2 bases from J, with 18 bases between. This CDR3 comprises 17 residues. CDR1 and CDR2 from the germline V gene are MGHRA and YSYEKL. This CDR3 is CASSQPHPGGINYGYTF. The CDR3, as DNA: TGCGCCAGCAGCCAACCCCATCCCGGGGGAATAAACTATGGCTACACCTTC.

To note about this clone: One end of the junction fails to match germline, which may point to a read error. The CDR3 nucleotides read TGTGCTAGCAGCCCTAGCGGGACCAAAGGAGAGACCCAGTACTTC. Protein: CASSPSGTKGETQYF. The chain is built from TRBV7-7 and TRBJ2-5; 9 positions agree with TRBD2. Germline CDR1 SSHAT, CDR2 FNYEAQ (reference sequence). This CDR3 is 15 amino acids long.

The chain combines TRBV5-4 with TRBJ2-1; weak D call: TRBD2 (6 bases). Trimming removed 4 bases from V and 7 bases from J, with 12 bases in between. The germline gives CDR1 SGHNT, CDR2 YYREEE (reference sequence). The CDR3 is 13 residues long. CDR3 residues: CASSRDFQNEQFF. CDR3 coding DNA: TGTGCCAGCAGCCGGGACTTCCAGAATGAGCAGTTCTTC.

This chain joins TRBV19 and TRBJ2-1, with TRBD1 identical over 8 bases. J was trimmed by 4 bases and V by 6 bases; bases with no gene match: 8. There are 15 residues in the CDR3. CDR1 is LNHDA and CDR2 is SQIVND in the germline V gene (reference sequence). The CDR3 coding sequence is TGTGCCAGTAGCGCAGGACAGGGTTGGTACAATGAGCAGTTCTTC. It yields the protein CASSAGQGWYNEQFF.

V usage is TRBV5-1 and J usage is TRBJ2-1; 8 bases line up with TRBD2. The CDR3 has 15 amino acids. V was clipped by 6 bases and J by 6 bases; unmatched bases: 11. CDR1 is SGHRS, CDR2 YFSETQ, per germline. The CDR3 DNA sequence: TGCGCCAGCACATTGGGGGCTAGCGGGCTCAATGAGCAGTTCTTC. Residues: CASTLGASGLNEQFF.

This chain joins TRBV6-1 and TRBJ2-1; D possibly corresponds to TRBD1 (6 bases). The V end was cut by 2 bases, the J end by 9 bases, with 14 bases between. The CDR3 length is 14 residues. Germline V gene lookup returns CDR1 MNHNS and CDR2 SASEGT. CDR3 nucleotides: TGTGCCAGCAGTGAAAACCAGGGGCTGGGTGAGCAGTTCTTC. It encodes CASSENQGLGEQFF.

This rearrangement joins TRBV6-9 to TRBJ1-6, with D tentatively TRBD1 (5 bases). The CDR3 is 17 residues long. Trimming removed 0 bases at V and 5 bases at J, with 14 bases between. Germline CDR1 reads MNHGY; CDR2 reads SVAAGI. The CDR3 loop is CASSYSDGTAHNSPLHF. CDR3 in DNA: TGTGCCAGCAGTTATTCGGACGGGACGGCCCATAATTCACCCCTCCACTTT.

This rearrangement joins TRBV5-6 to TRBJ2-5, with D perhaps TRBD1 (6 bases). V lost 4 bases and J 4 bases, leaving 20 bases between the germline ends. The CDR3 spans 16 residues. Germline lookup yields CDR1 SGHDT and CDR2 YYEEEE. The CDR3 nucleotides read TGTGCCAGCAGCCAGAACAACAGGGTGTGGGGAGAGACCCAGTACTTC. Protein sequence: CASSQNNRVWGETQYF.

This chain connects TRBV19 to TRBJ2-7; D ambiguous. Per the germline V gene, CDR1 is LNHDA and CDR2 is SQIVND (reference sequence). This CDR3 comprises 17 residues. V gave up 0 bases and J gave up 0 bases, with 15 bases separating them. Written as DNA, the CDR3 is TGTGCCAGTAGTATAGATGGAAGGCTTACGAGCTCCTACGAGCAGTACTTC. Protein product: CASSIDGRLTSSYEQYF. Complete variable domain (other parts from reference TRBV19 and TRBJ2-7): DGGITQSPKYLFRKEGQNVTLSCEQNLNHDAMYWYRQDPGQGLRLIYYSQIVNDFQKGDIAEGYSVSREKKESFPLTVTSAQKNPTAFYLCASSIDGRLTSSYEQYFGPGTRLTVT.

This chain links TRBV15 with TRBJ2-1; TRBD1 matches 7 bases. V trimming: 1 base; J trimming: 1 base; junction bases outside the gene matches: 7. The germline CDR1 and CDR2 sequences are LNHNV and YYDKDF (reference sequence). The CDR3 totals 17 residues. CDR3 sequence reads: CATSRAGTVWSYNEQFF. In nucleotides, the CDR3 is TGTGCCACCAGCAGAGCAGGGACAGTCTGGTCCTACAATGAGCAGTTCTTC.

The J gene is TRBJ2-5, the V gene TRBV11-2; 7 bases agree with TRBD1. The CDR3 is made up of 14 amino acids. V shed 5 bases, J shed 1 base, and the junction held 4 bases outside the gene matches. Germline values: CDR1 SGHAT, CDR2 FQNNGV. CDR3 sequence: CASSPRQGQETQYF. Here the CDR3 DNA reads TGTGCCAGCAGCCCACGACAGGGCCAAGAGACCCAGTACTTC. Together with reference TRBV11-2 and TRBJ2-5, the CDR3 gives the full variable domain: EAGVAQSPRYKIIEKRQSVAFWCNPISGHATLYWYQQILGQGPKLLIQFQNNGVVDDSQLPKDRFSAERLKGVDSTLKIQPAKLEDSAVYLCASSPRQGQETQYFGPGTRLLVL.